A single sample gave rise to the 23 T cell receptor beta chains below, sequenced in a study of identical twins' blood T cells. Each CDR3 protein is one row after TCRdb ran MiXCR on the 5' RACE reads. This table has hundreds of thousands of distinct CDR3 sequences, 25% to 35% appearing once. Sequences were obtained from PBMCs. The origin of the receptors is a woman between 18 and 55 years old in good health.

V gene TRBV24-1 combines with J gene TRBJ2-3; 11 bases are a match to TRBD1. J was trimmed by 5 bases and V by 3 bases; bases with no gene match: 6. This CDR3 region has 16 residues. Germline CDR1 reads KGHDR; CDR2 reads SFDVKD. The DNA of the CDR3 is TGTGCCACCAGTGATCTGGGACAGGGGGTAGGAGATACGCAGTATTTT. It is translated as CATSDLGQGVGDTQYF.

Concerning this clonotype itself: The junction and the germline gene differ at one end; a read error may be behind it. The chain recombines TRBV20-1 with TRBJ2-3, with D unresolved. Germline-derived CDR1 and CDR2 are DFQATT and SNEGSKA (reference sequence). The CDR3 loop spans 13 amino acids. For the CDR3, the DNA is TGCAGTGCTAGAGATAGTATTTCCGATATGCAGTATTTT. Protein: CSARDSISDMQYF.

This clonotype was counted a few times. CDR3 in amino acids: CAGQAGLNTGELFF. The CDR3 DNA reads as TGTGCCGGGCAGGCGGGACTCAACACCGGGGAGCTGTTTTTT. This sequence joins TRBV7-9 and TRBJ2-2, with D maybe TRBD2 (6 bases). This CDR3 is 14 amino acids long. The germline gives CDR1 SEHNR, CDR2 FQNEAQ (reference sequence). Trimming left V 11 bases short and J 2 bases short, with 15 bases between.

This clonotype was detected only a few times. The genes are TRBV19 and TRBJ1-1; 8 nucleotides agree with TRBD1. With V trimmed by 6 bases and J by 1 base, 4 bases remained unmatched. The germline gives CDR1 LNHDA, CDR2 SQIVND (reference sequence). The CDR3 totals 14 residues. The DNA of the CDR3 is TGTGCCAGTAGAGACAGGGGTGGGAACACTGAAGCTTTCTTT. This encodes CASRDRGGNTEAFF.

The chain recombines TRBV20-1 with TRBJ1-1; no clear D. Germline assignment: CDR1 DFQATT and CDR2 SNEGSKA (reference sequence). The V gene lost 3 bases and the J gene lost 7 bases, with 6 bases spanning the gap. This CDR3 comprises 10 residues. Written as DNA, the CDR3 is TGCAGTGCTAGGAACGATGAAGCTTTCTTT. It codes for CSARNDEAFF.

The CDR3 DNA reads as TGTGCCAGCAGCCAAGATGCCGAGTTTGAGCAGTTCTTC. It codes for CASSQDAEFEQFF. The chain combines TRBV3-1 with TRBJ2-1, with D unclear. Germline loops: CDR1 LGHDT, CDR2 YNNKEL (reference sequence). The CDR3 contains 13 residues. V shed 0 bases and J shed 9 bases, with 9 bases lying between them.

J is TRBJ2-1 and V is TRBV20-1; 10 bases line up with TRBD2. Germline CDR1 and CDR2: DFQATT and SNEGSKA (reference sequence). This CDR3 comprises 15 residues. V was clipped by 1 base and J by 9 bases; unmatched bases: 9. The CDR3 protein is CSARVGASGSREQFF. The CDR3 region has the DNA TGCAGTGCTAGAGTGGGCGCTAGCGGGAGTCGTGAGCAGTTCTTC.

The chain uses TRBV5-8 and TRBJ2-1, with TRBD1 matching 10 bases. The CDR3 spans 16 residues. V was pared by 2 bases and J by 0 bases, with 2 bases of the junction left unmatched. CDR1 SGHTS and CDR2 YDEGEE come from the germline V gene. In DNA form, the CDR3 reads TGTGCCAGCAGCTTTCGACAGGGGGCCTCCTACAATGAGCAGTTCTTC. Its translation is CASSFRQGASYNEQFF.

This clonotype has a count of ten or more. J is TRBJ1-5 and V is TRBV20-1, with a possible D match to TRBD1 (5 bases). Trimming left V 4 bases short and J 4 bases short, with 14 bases between. The CDR3 consists of 14 residues. From germline, CDR1 is DFQATT and CDR2 SNEGSKA (reference sequence). The CDR3: CSATPGGSNQPQHF. Here the CDR3 DNA reads TGCAGTGCTACCCCGGGGGGGTCAAATCAGCCCCAGCATTTT.

J is TRBJ2-7 and V is TRBV2, with 8 nucleotides matching TRBD2. After removal of 8 bases from V and 3 bases from J, the junction contained 3 bases not matched to a gene. This CDR3 contains 12 residues. The germline V gene has CDR1 SNHLY and CDR2 FYNNEI. The CDR3 sequence: CASRLANYEQYF. Here the CDR3 DNA reads TGTGCCAGCCGACTAGCGAACTACGAGCAGTACTTC.

This chain uses TRBV6-2 or TRBV6-3 with TRBJ2-1; TRBD2 agrees at 8 bases. Germline-derived CDR1 and CDR2 are MNHEY and SVGEGT. J lost 4 bases, V lost 7 bases, and 9 bases had no gene match. The CDR3 is 15 residues long. CDR3 nucleotides: TGTGCCAGCACCTACGTGACTAGCGATTACAATGAGCAGTTCTTC. It codes for CASTYVTSDYNEQFF.

This clonotype has only a few counts. The chain combines TRBV5-1 with TRBJ2-3, with 13 positions matching TRBD2. The CDR3 consists of 17 residues. CDR1 and CDR2 from the germline V gene are SGHRS and YFSETQ. Trimming at V came to 3 bases and at J to 1 base, leaving 5 bases not matched to a gene. The CDR3 sequence: CASSSITSGGGTDTQYF. The CDR3 DNA follows: TGCGCCAGCAGCTCCATAACTAGCGGGGGGGGCACAGATACGCAGTATTTT.

This clonotype occurred many times. This chain links TRBV29-1 with TRBJ1-1, with unresolved D. The V gene lost 6 bases and the J gene lost 1 base, with 3 bases spanning the gap. This CDR3 has 10 amino acids. In germline, CDR1 is SQVTM, CDR2 ANQGSEA. The CDR3 region is CSVANTEAFF. The CDR3, as DNA: TGCAGCGTAGCGAACACTGAAGCTTTCTTT.

This clonotype appeared a few times. The V call is TRBV29-1, the J call TRBJ2-3; 9 bases agree with TRBD2. This CDR3 comprises 16 residues. Germline values: CDR1 SQVTM, CDR2 ANQGSEA. The J segment lost 0 bases and the V segment lost 5 bases, leaving 9 bases of the junction unmatched. The chain's CDR3 is CSVQGVTSGSTDTQYF. The CDR3 bases are TGCAGCGTTCAAGGGGTCACTAGCGGGAGCACAGATACGCAGTATTTT.

This clonotype has ten or more counts. This chain connects TRBV2 to TRBJ1-6; D uncertain. The germline V gene has CDR1 SNHLY and CDR2 FYNNEI. The germline V and J ends were trimmed by 7 bases and 5 bases, with 15 bases remaining between them. The CDR3 is 15 residues long. This CDR3 reads CASILRVWDNSPLHF. The DNA of the CDR3 is TGTGCCAGCATTTTACGGGTTTGGGATAATTCACCCCTCCACTTT.

This clonotype occurred a few times. The chain uses TRBV20-1 and TRBJ2-7; TRBD2 agrees at 12 bases. CDR1 DFQATT and CDR2 SNEGSKA come from the germline V gene (reference sequence). The CDR3 has 17 amino acids. The V and J ends lost 3 bases and 2 bases, in that order; junction bases with no gene match: 11. CDR3 DNA: TGCAGTGCTAGTTCTCCTAGCGGGAGGGCCCCAGCCTACGAGCAGTACTTC. Translation gives CSASSPSGRAPAYEQYF.

The gene calls are TRBV20-1 and TRBJ2-5; 7 nucleotides line up with TRBD2. J was trimmed by 2 bases and V by 2 bases; bases with no gene match: 8. The germline V gene encodes CDR1 DFQATT and CDR2 SNEGSKA (reference sequence). This CDR3 region has 15 residues. In DNA form, the CDR3 reads TGCAGTGCTAGACCTTTTGGGACTACACAAGAGACCCAGTACTTC. Protein: CSARPFGTTQETQYF.

The chain combines TRBV6-2 or TRBV6-3 with TRBJ2-3; D is uncertain. V lost 2 bases and J lost 4, with 4 bases in between. The CDR3 runs to 12 residues. Germline values: CDR1 MNHEY, CDR2 SVGEGT. This CDR3 reads CASSYIADTQYF. The CDR3 bases are TGTGCCAGCAGTTACATCGCAGATACGCAGTATTTT.

This clonotype occurred a few times. CDR3 sequence: CASSQGTGYTEAFF. The DNA for the CDR3 is TGTGCCAGCAGCCAAGGTACAGGCTACACTGAAGCTTTCTTT. V usage is TRBV14 and J usage is TRBJ1-1, with D perhaps TRBD1 (5 bases). The CDR3 is made up of 14 amino acids. Per germline, CDR1 SGHDN and CDR2 FVKESK. Trimming took off 1 base at V and 3 bases at J, with 9 bases between the two ends.

V usage is TRBV24-1 and J usage is TRBJ2-2, with 9 bases identical to TRBD2. The germline V gene encodes CDR1 KGHDR and CDR2 SFDVKD. V trimming: 6 bases; J trimming: 3 bases; junction bases outside the gene matches: 7. This CDR3 has 16 residues. DNA of the CDR3: TGTGCCACCAGTTCTACTAGCGGGCGAGACACCGGGGAGCTGTTTTTT. Translation gives CATSSTSGRDTGELFF.

The chain joins TRBV6-2 or TRBV6-3 to TRBJ2-7; no clear D gene. CDR1 is MNHEY and CDR2 is SVGEGT in the germline V gene. Trimming stripped 5 bases from V and 7 bases from J, with 9 bases between. The CDR3 contains 11 residues. The CDR3 sequence: CASSPGVEQYF. The CDR3 DNA follows: TGTGCCAGCAGTCCCGGAGTAGAGCAGTACTTC.

The chain recombines TRBV6-1 with TRBJ2-1; D is perhaps TRBD2 (5 bases). Per germline, CDR1 MNHNS and CDR2 SASEGT. V lost 2 bases and J lost 1, with 6 bases in between. This CDR3 region has 14 residues. CDR3 nucleotides: TGTGCCAGCAGTGAACAGCGGTCCTACAATGAGCAGTTCTTC. Protein: CASSEQRSYNEQFF.

A remark on this clonotype: This may arise from a read error, as a much more abundant clone is one base away. The genes are TRBV20-1 and TRBJ2-3; possible D gene TRBD2, 5 bases. Germline V CDR1 and CDR2: DFQATT, SNEGSKA (reference sequence). Trimming took 2 bases from V and 3 from J, leaving 9 bases between them. The CDR3 sequence is 13 residues long. The CDR3 DNA is TGCAGTGCTAGATCAGAGGGAACAGATACGCAGTATTTT. This sequence encodes CSARSEGTDTQYF.